This T cell receptor beta chain was sequenced for a study of response to subunit inactivated influenza vaccine (dated by TCRdb to 2016 to 2019). A note on the overall study: To follow how T cells responded to a trivalent subunit inactivated influenza vaccine, the researchers relied on deep quantitative profiling of the T cell receptor repertoire.

Library preparation employed RT-PCR. Sequencing took place on an Illumina HiSeq 2500. TCRdb took the public reads, trimmed them with fastp at Q25, ran MiXCR for clone calling and kept in-frame beta chains. Under each unique CDR3 protein, matching rows form one entry showing the most common genes and DNA. In this sample the table shows hundreds of thousands of distinct CDR3 sequences, 10% to 15% of which occur a single time. About an eighth of the sample is held by the ten biggest clonotypes. Spanning cysteine to phenylalanine, the CDR3 consists of 14 amino acids. Only CDR3 DNA remains: 42 bases, in frame from the first base. V sheds 0 bases and J sheds 8 bases, leaving 13 bases between their ends. The germline V gene supplies CDR1 LGHNA and CDR2 YSLEER. The time point label on this specimen signifies: 45 days after influenza vaccine administration. The sample holds a few counts of this clonotype. The antigen this receptor binds is unknown. Base-call qualities are not available, and no considerably larger clone is one nucleotide away.

Results and caveats for the whole study, not just this receptor: It was suggested by the authors that each seasonal influenza vaccination may recruit only a limited number of new T cells.

The starting material was PBMCs from blood, obtained 40 to 50 days after vaccination. Rearrangement joined TRBV4-3 to TRBJ1-2; matching of 6 bases hints at TRBD1 as the D gene. This TCR derives from a man aged 45 to 65 who received an inactivated influenza vaccine. Donor details come from another sample of the same person, matched by shared clones. The CDR3 region has the sequence CASSQELGARGYTF. The DNA sequence is as follows: TGCGCCAGCAGCCAAGAATTGGGGGCTCGGGGCTACACCTTC.